The clone carrying this T cell receptor beta chain was found a few times. Its antigen is unknown. One junction end disagrees with the germline gene, perhaps due to a read error. CDR1 SQVTM and CDR2 ANQGSEA come from the germline V gene. CDR3 length: 12 residues. TCRdb processed the 5' RACE reads anew with MiXCR; each CDR3 protein has one entry. Here the sample spans about 190,000 distinct CDR3 sequences, around 18% being singletons. The data are from a study of T-cell memory formation after mild COVID-19. General study points: That cross-reactive memory joined was suggested by some responding clones appearing in pre-infection memory.

This receptor was identified in an adult woman who had mild COVID-19 (a few samples of this study predate the infection). Cell type and time point are not known. The chain has TRBV29-1 and TRBJ2-7, with 7 bases fitting TRBD1. The sequenced sample consisted of PBMCs or a T cell subset sorted from them (not recorded which). The CDR3 sequence: CSVEEPRDSQVF. CDR3 coding DNA: TGCAGCGTTGAAGAACCACGGGACAGCCAGGTCTTC.